A single T cell receptor beta chain is shown here with its context. Its antigen remains unknown. The data derive from a study of early T cells in non-severe SARS-CoV-2 infection. Study context: Sequencing was performed on bulk RNA from unsorted whole blood, leaving chains unpaired.

V was pared by 3 bases and J by 3 bases, with 17 bases of the junction left unmatched. Germline V CDR1 and CDR2: DFQATT, SNEGSKA (reference sequence). This CDR3 is built from 18 residues. Whole-study results and caveats: VDJdb matching, biased toward anti-spike CD8 responses, missed private and CD4 specificities.

Each CDR3 protein is one row after TCRdb ran MiXCR on the 5' RACE reads. This sample has about 66,000 distinct CDR3 sequences, with about 17% found just once. This chain links TRBV20-1 with TRBJ2-7, with 10 bases that match TRBD2. This receptor was obtained from an adult who was a healthcare worker with PCR-confirmed SARS-CoV-2 infection or an uninfected control (not recorded which). This sample comprised whole blood, obtained at baseline. As DNA, the CDR3 is TGCAGTGCTAGTAAATCGCTAGCGGGAGCCTTGCGTGGCTACGAGCAGTACTTC. Translation gives CSASKSLAGALRGYEQYF.